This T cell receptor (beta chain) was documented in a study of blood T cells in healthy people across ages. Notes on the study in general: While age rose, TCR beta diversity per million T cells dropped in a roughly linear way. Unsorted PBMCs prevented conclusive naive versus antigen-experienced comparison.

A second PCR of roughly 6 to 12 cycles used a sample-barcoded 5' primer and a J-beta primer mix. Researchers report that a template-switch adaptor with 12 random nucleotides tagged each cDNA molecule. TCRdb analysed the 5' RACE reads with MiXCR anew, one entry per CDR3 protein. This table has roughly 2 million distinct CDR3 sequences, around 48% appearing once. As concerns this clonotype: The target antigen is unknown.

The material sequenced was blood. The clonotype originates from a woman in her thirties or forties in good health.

The CDR3 region is CASSSPRGHYSNQPQHF. Written as DNA, the CDR3 is TGTGCCAGCAGTTCCCCGCGGGGACATTATAGCAATCAGCCCCAGCATTTT. This chain links TRBV6-5 with TRBJ1-5; tentatively, D is TRBD1 (6 bases). CDR3 length: 17 amino acids. CDR1 and CDR2 (germline): MNHEY, SVGAGI. V was pared by 4 bases and J by 0 bases, with 16 bases between.